These 30 T cell receptor beta chains share one sample of origin, sequenced in a study of CD8 T cells in Susac syndrome. Reverse transcription of about 0.45 to 1 ug RNA was performed with random hexamers. Each CDR3 protein gets one entry after TCRdb re-called the immunoSEQ multiplex PCR reads with MiXCR. The sample contains under 200,000 distinct CDR3 sequences, roughly 90% of which appear only once. Source material: CD4+ T cells from PBMCs. These receptors came from a human donor with Susac syndrome.

The chain recombines TRBV3-1 with TRBJ2-5; D gene unclear. This CDR3 spans 14 amino acids. Trimming cost V 2 bases and J 5 bases, with 12 bases left between them. Per germline, CDR1 LGHDT and CDR2 YNNKEL (reference sequence). The CDR3 DNA sequence: TGTGCCAGCAGCCAAAACCACGGTGGGGAGACCCAGTACTTC. Translated: CASSQNHGGETQYF.

The CDR3 DNA reads as TGTGCCTGGAGTGCGGACAGGGGGCGGGAAAAACTGTTTTTT. Amino acids: CAWSADRGREKLFF. The V gene is TRBV30, the J gene TRBJ1-4, with 11 bases matching TRBD1. Germline CDR1 is GTSNPN and CDR2 is SVGIG (reference sequence). CDR3 size: 14 residues. V shed 1 base and J 8 bases; nucleotides not matched to a gene: 3.

This clonotype came up once. J is TRBJ1-4 and V is TRBV3-1; D is unclear. V shed 4 bases and J shed 7 bases, with 4 bases lying between them. The length of the CDR3 is 11 residues. Germline V gene data show CDR1 as LGHDT and CDR2 as YNNKEL (reference sequence). The CDR3 nucleotides are TGTGCCAGCAGCCGGGCTGAAAAACTGTTTTTT. Translating gives CASSRAEKLFF.

This rearrangement joins TRBV5-1 to TRBJ2-7; D is unresolved. The CDR3 is 19 residues long. The ends were cut back, 0 bases at V and 5 bases at J, with 27 bases in the middle. CDR1 and CDR2 from the germline V gene are SGHRS and YFSETQ. The CDR3 nucleotides are TGCGCCAGCAGCTTGGGAATATCTTCTGTTTTTGGGTTGGGCCACGAGCAGTACTTC. Translated, it gives CASSLGISSVFGLGHEQYF.

The chain is built from TRBV7-9 and TRBJ2-7, with D possibly TRBD1 on 5 matching bases. CDR1 SEHNR and CDR2 FQNEAQ come from the germline V gene (reference sequence). V was clipped by 5 bases and J by 2 bases, with 10 bases between them. This CDR3 has 13 amino acids. The CDR3 is CASSGDRPYEQYF. In DNA form, the CDR3 reads TGTGCCAGCAGCGGTGACAGACCCTACGAGCAGTACTTC.

This rearrangement joins TRBV6-1 to TRBJ2-7; 7 nucleotides line up with TRBD1. The CDR3 consists of 14 residues. CDR1 is MNHNS and CDR2 is SASEGT in the germline V gene. With 6 bases clipped from V and 4 bases from J, the junction kept 9 bases outside the gene matches. DNA of the CDR3: TGTGCCAGCAGCGCCGGGACAGCCAGATACGAGCAGTACTTC. The encoded protein is CASSAGTARYEQYF.

V gene TRBV20-1 combines with J gene TRBJ1-4; D unclear. The V gene's germline CDR1 is DFQATT and CDR2 SNEGSKA (reference sequence). This CDR3 comprises 14 residues. Trimming left V 0 bases short and J 7 bases short, with 12 bases between. CDR3 coding DNA: TGCAGTGCTAGAGATCCTCTAGGTGGTGAAAAACTGTTTTTT. It codes for CSARDPLGGEKLFF.

The chain links TRBV29-1 to TRBJ2-2; 13 bases align to TRBD2. CDR1 is SQVTM and CDR2 is ANQGSEA in the germline V gene. J gave up 8 bases and V 7 bases, and 7 bases lay outside the gene matches. The CDR3 consists of 14 residues. CDR3 sequence reads: CSARLAGGAGELFF. In DNA, the CDR3 is TGCAGCGCTAGACTAGCGGGGGGAGCTGGGGAGCTGTTTTTT.

The chain carries TRBV18 and TRBJ2-7; 7 bases map to TRBD1. The CDR3 has 15 residues. Trimming took 0 bases from V and 0 from J; bases not matched to a gene: 2. Germline lookup yields CDR1 KGHSH and CDR2 LQKENI. CDR3 region: CASSPPTGNSYEQYF. DNA of the CDR3: TGTGCCAGCTCACCACCGACAGGGAACTCCTACGAGCAGTACTTC. The variable domain in full, completed from reference TRBV18 and TRBJ2-7, reads NAGVMQNPRHLVRRRGQEARLRCSPMKGHSHVYWYRQLPEEGLKFMVYLQKENIIDESGMPKERFSAEFPKEGPSILRIQQVVRGDSAAYFCASSPPTGNSYEQYFGPGTRLTVT.

The genes are TRBV12-3 or TRBV12-4 and TRBJ2-5, with D tentatively TRBD2 (6 bases). This CDR3 is built from 14 residues. V dropped 3 bases and J dropped 2 bases, with 10 bases sitting between them. The CDR3 here is CASSFSGVQETQYF. The DNA for the CDR3 is TGTGCCAGCAGTTTTTCGGGGGTACAAGAGACCCAGTACTTC.

The genes are TRBV10-3 and TRBJ2-5, with TRBD1 matching over 8 bases. Germline V gives CDR1 ENHRY, CDR2 SYGVKD. This CDR3 contains 15 residues. Trimming at V came to 3 bases and at J to 4 bases, leaving 7 bases not matched to a gene. CDR3 sequence reads: CAISEGGRGRETQYF. Written as DNA, the CDR3 is TGTGCCATCAGTGAAGGTGGCAGGGGGCGAGAGACCCAGTACTTC.

This clonotype is a singleton in its sample. The chain recombines TRBV7-2 with TRBJ1-5; 7 bases are shared with TRBD1. CDR1 and CDR2 from the germline V gene are SGHTA and FQGNSA. V trimming: 1 base; J trimming: 3 bases; junction bases outside the gene matches: 6. The CDR3 runs to 16 residues. The CDR3 loop reads CASSLEPGGNNQPQHF. The CDR3, as DNA: TGTGCCAGCAGCTTAGAGCCAGGGGGAAACAATCAGCCCCAGCATTTT.

The genes are TRBV28 and TRBJ2-3; 12 bases are shared with TRBD1. The V and J ends lost 11 bases and 3 bases, in that order; junction bases with no gene match: 6. The CDR3 is 14 residues long. Germline V CDR1 and CDR2: MDHEN, SYDVKM. CDR3 nucleotide sequence: TGTGCCTCTGGGGACAGGGGGCTGACAGATACGCAGTATTTT. Protein: CASGDRGLTDTQYF.

The chain links TRBV5-1 to TRBJ2-3; 8 bases line up with TRBD1. The CDR3 is 15 amino acids. In germline, CDR1 is SGHRS, CDR2 YFSETQ. With V trimmed by 0 bases and J by 7 bases, 7 bases remained unmatched. CDR3 amino acids: CASSLGGQGLYTQYF. DNA of the CDR3: TGCGCCAGCAGCTTGGGAGGACAGGGTCTATATACGCAGTATTTT. The full variable domain, rest sourced from reference TRBV5-1 and TRBJ2-3, is KAGVTQTPRYLIKTRGQQVTLSCSPISGHRSVSWYQQTPGQGLQFLFEYFSETQRNKGNFPGRFSGRQFSNSRSEMNVSTLELGDSALYLCASSLGGQGLYTQYFGPGTRLTVL.

The V gene is TRBV28, the J gene TRBJ2-3; a possible D gene is TRBD1 (7 bases). Germline CDR1 is MDHEN and CDR2 is SYDVKM. Trimming shortened V by 7 bases and J by 4 bases, and 18 bases separated the two germline ends. The CDR3 consists of 15 residues. In DNA form, the CDR3 reads TGTGCCAGCAAGGGGGAGCAGGGGGGCTCAGATACGCAGTATTTT. Residues: CASKGEQGGSDTQYF.

The chain uses TRBV19 and TRBJ1-5; the match to TRBD1 covers 11 bases. CDR1 and CDR2 from the germline V gene are LNHDA and SQIVND (reference sequence). The V and J ends lost 5 bases and 5 bases, in that order; junction bases with no gene match: 8. CDR3 length: 16 amino acids. CDR3 bases: TGTGCCAGTAGTCTCGGACAGGGGGCGCGAGATCAGCCCCAGCATTTT. Residues: CASSLGQGARDQPQHF.

This chain uses TRBV4-1 with TRBJ2-3; D may be TRBD1 (5 bases). Germline V CDR1 and CDR2: MGHRA, YSYEKL. The germline V and J ends were trimmed by 0 bases and 4 bases, with 11 bases remaining between them. The CDR3 sequence is 15 residues long. The CDR3 reads CASSQDRVLADTQYF. CDR3 nucleotide sequence: TGCGCCAGCAGCCAAGACAGGGTGTTGGCAGATACGCAGTATTTT.

The chain links TRBV20-1 to TRBJ2-1; perhaps TRBD1 as D (5 bases). Germline V lookup: CDR1 DFQATT, CDR2 SNEGSKA (reference sequence). CDR3 length equals 14 residues. V shed 3 bases and J shed 3 bases, with 12 bases lying between them. CDR3: CSASRQGNYNEQFF. CDR3 DNA: TGCAGTGCTAGCCGGCAGGGCAACTACAATGAGCAGTTCTTC.

The V gene is TRBV12-3 or TRBV12-4, the J gene TRBJ2-1; tentatively, D is TRBD2 (5 bases). CDR3 length: 15 amino acids. Trimming cost V 6 bases and J 5 bases, with 17 bases left between them. The CDR3 DNA reads TGTGCCAGCAGCCGACTAAGAAGGAGTGACAATGAGCAGTTCTTC. It encodes CASSRLRRSDNEQFF.

This rearrangement joins TRBV7-9 to TRBJ1-3, with a possible D match to TRBD1 (5 bases). This CDR3 contains 13 residues. Germline V gives CDR1 SEHNR, CDR2 FQNEAQ (reference sequence). The ends were cut back, 2 bases at V and 7 bases at J, with 9 bases in the middle. The CDR3 DNA reads TGTGCCAGCAGCTTAAACGGGGCTAACACCATATATTTT. Residues: CASSLNGANTIYF.

The V and J genes are TRBV12-3 or TRBV12-4 and TRBJ2-7, with a weak D call TRBD1 (6 bases). Trimming pared 5 bases from V and 1 base from J, leaving 27 bases between. This CDR3 has 19 amino acids. CDR3 protein: CASSTLRGTRGGLSYEQYF. CDR3 nucleotide sequence: TGTGCCAGCAGTACACTAAGGGGGACAAGAGGCGGGCTATCCTACGAGCAGTACTTC.

V and J are TRBV20-1 and TRBJ1-1, with D unresolved. Trimming removed 3 bases from V and 3 bases from J, with 8 bases in between. Germline CDR1 is DFQATT and CDR2 is SNEGSKA (reference sequence). The CDR3 covers 12 residues. The CDR3 coding sequence is TGCAGTGCTAGTTCGGTAGACACTGAAGCTTTCTTT. Encoded protein: CSASSVDTEAFF.

The table lists this clonotype with a count of one. The rearrangement joins TRBV14 to TRBJ2-2; 7 positions agree with TRBD1. Looked up from germline, CDR1 is SGHDN and CDR2 is FVKESK. The CDR3 loop spans 16 amino acids. V lost 3 bases, J lost 6 bases, and 10 bases stayed unmatched. In DNA, the CDR3 is TGTGCCAGCAGCCATCTTACCGGGACAGTGTCCGGGGAGCTGTTTTTT. Its protein product is CASSHLTGTVSGELFF. The full variable domain, rest sourced from reference TRBV14 and TRBJ2-2, is EAGVTQFPSHSVIEKGQTVTLRCDPISGHDNLYWYRRVMGKEIKFLLHFVKESKQDESGMPNNRFLAERTGGTYSTLKVQPAELEDSGVYFCASSHLTGTVSGELFFGEGSRLTVL.

The CDR3 DNA is TGTGCCAGCAGCGGCCGGGGGACTGAAGCTTTCTTT. It translates to CASSGRGTEAFF. The chain has TRBV25-1 and TRBJ1-1, with a tentative D call TRBD1 (5 bases). Trimming pared 6 bases from V and 5 bases from J, leaving 10 bases between. Per germline, CDR1 MGHDK and CDR2 SYGVNS. The CDR3 sequence is 12 residues long. Looking up the rest from reference TRBV25-1 and TRBJ1-1 gives the full variable domain: EADIYQTPRYLVIGTGKKITLECSQTMGHDKMYWYQQDPGMELHLIHYSYGVNSTEKGDLSSESTVSRIRTEHFPLTLESARPSHTSQYLCASSGRGTEAFFGQGTRLTVV.

This clonotype was seen more than once but under ten times. The chain recombines TRBV20-1 with TRBJ1-2; 9 bases align to TRBD1. The trim removed 6 bases at V and 2 bases at J, leaving 4 bases unmatched. Germline CDR1 reads DFQATT; CDR2 reads SNEGSKA (reference sequence). The CDR3 consists of 13 residues. The CDR3 DNA reads as TGCAGTGCGCCCGGGACAGGGAACTATGGCTACACCTTC. Translated: CSAPGTGNYGYTF.

The CDR3 DNA is TGTGCCAGCACGGGACAGGGTTCTGAGCAGTTCTTC. Protein product: CASTGQGSEQFF. The J gene is TRBJ2-1, the V gene TRBV12-3 or TRBV12-4; 9 positions match TRBD1. The CDR3 has 12 amino acids. V lost 7 bases, J lost 9 bases, and 4 bases stayed unmatched.

The CDR3 loop is CATSRNSPGLAGITGELFF. CDR3 DNA: TGTGCCACCAGCAGGAACTCCCCGGGACTAGCGGGTATCACCGGGGAGCTGTTTTTT. This sequence joins TRBV15 and TRBJ2-2; TRBD2 agrees at 12 bases. V lost 3 bases, J lost 4 bases, and 12 bases stayed unmatched. Germline CDR1 reads LNHNV; CDR2 reads YYDKDF (reference sequence). The length of the CDR3 is 19 residues.

The V and J genes are TRBV30 and TRBJ2-1, with D uncertain. Germline V gene sequence: CDR1 GTSNPN, CDR2 SVGIG (reference sequence). The V end was cut by 0 bases, the J end by 9 bases, with 15 bases between. There are 14 residues in the CDR3. Written as DNA, the CDR3 is TGTGCCTGGAGTGTAGGGCAGGAGTGGGGTGAGCAGTTCTTC. It is translated as CAWSVGQEWGEQFF.

The chain uses TRBV11-2 and TRBJ1-6; D possibly corresponds to TRBD1 (5 bases). V gave up 2 bases and J gave up 8 bases, with 10 bases separating them. The CDR3 totals 14 residues. CDR1 and CDR2 (germline): SGHAT, FQNNGV. The CDR3 is CASSLLSTDSPLHF. DNA of the CDR3: TGTGCCAGCAGCTTACTCTCGACAGATTCACCCCTCCACTTT.

This clonotype was seen only once. This rearrangement joins TRBV24-1 to TRBJ2-3; 8 bases are a match to TRBD2. Trimming cost V 7 bases and J 0 bases; bases outside gene matches: 8. Germline V gives CDR1 KGHDR, CDR2 SFDVKD. The CDR3 contains 16 residues. CDR3 amino acids: CATSAGGVSSTDTQYF. The CDR3, as DNA: TGTGCCACCAGCGCGGGGGGCGTCTCGAGCACAGATACGCAGTATTTT.